One sample yielded the 16 T cell receptor beta chains listed below, sequenced in a study of cytomegalovirus exposure and HLA in healthy donors. This PCR relied on a set of 60 Vbeta primers and 13 Jbeta primers. Produced via immunoSEQ multiplex PCR; TCRdb's table is partial and in-frame only. The sample lists about 130,000 clones; around 79% were seen once. The sample consisted of PBMCs. The receptors derive from a woman aged 40 to 50 in good health and CMV-seropositive.

This rearrangement joins TRBV19 to TRBJ2-7, with TRBD1 identical over 7 bases. Germline lookup yields CDR1 LNHDA and CDR2 SQIVND (reference sequence). This CDR3 has 15 amino acids. V trimming: 2 bases; J trimming: 2 bases; junction bases outside the gene matches: 6. CDR3 bases: TGTGCCAGTAGTATAAGTCGACAGGGTACCTACGAGCAGTACTTC. This gives the protein CASSISRQGTYEQYF.

With regard to this clone: The same CDR3 can be traced to other DNA sequences in this sample. V gene TRBV5-1 combines with J gene TRBJ2-1; tentatively, D is TRBD1 (6 bases). The CDR3 contains 13 residues. V was pared by 0 bases and J by 7 bases, with 8 bases between. Germline values: CDR1 SGHRS, CDR2 YFSETQ. The CDR3 coding sequence is TGCGCCAGCAGCTTGGGCAGGGGAAATGAGCAGTTCTTC. The encoded protein is CASSLGRGNEQFF.

This chain joins TRBV7-3 and TRBJ2-7; 7 positions match TRBD1. V gave up 3 bases and J gave up 7 bases; unmatched junction bases: 9. From germline, CDR1 is SGHTA and CDR2 FQGTGA. The CDR3 consists of 14 residues. The CDR3 sequence: CASSLVAGGGEQYF. The CDR3 bases are TGTGCCAGCAGCTTGGTTGCAGGGGGTGGGGAGCAGTACTTC.

This clone was counted a single time. The chain uses TRBV18 and TRBJ1-3; no clear D. There are 15 residues in the CDR3. Trimming stripped 3 bases from V and 0 bases from J, with 9 bases between. Germline values: CDR1 KGHSH, CDR2 LQKENI. This chain's CDR3 is CASSPEGSSGNTIYF. CDR3 DNA sequence: TGTGCCAGCTCACCCGAGGGCAGCTCTGGAAACACCATATATTTT.

The chain joins TRBV29-1 to TRBJ1-2; D is uncertain. V lost 6 bases to trimming and J lost 1 base, with 12 bases between them. CDR1 is SQVTM and CDR2 is ANQGSEA in the germline V gene. CDR3 size: 13 residues. The CDR3 coding sequence is TGCAGCGTAACGGAGGGTCTTAACTATGGCTACACCTTC. Encoded protein: CSVTEGLNYGYTF.

The V call is TRBV2, the J call TRBJ2-3, with D perhaps TRBD2 (5 bases). Germline assignment: CDR1 SNHLY and CDR2 FYNNEI. This CDR3 is 15 amino acids long. The V end was cut by 7 bases, the J end by 6 bases, with 20 bases between. CDR3: CASTRTGSLGDTQYF. Written as DNA, the CDR3 is TGTGCCAGCACCCGAACGGGGTCCCTCGGGGATACGCAGTATTTT.

The chain combines TRBV18 with TRBJ2-2; D possibly corresponds to TRBD1 (6 bases). CDR3 length: 16 residues. V was shortened by 6 bases and J by 0 bases, with 14 bases between the two germline ends. CDR1 and CDR2 (germline): KGHSH, LQKENI. CDR3 in amino acids: CASSPWTATNTGELFF. CDR3 bases: TGTGCCAGCTCCCCTTGGACAGCTACGAACACCGGGGAGCTGTTTTTT.

V is TRBV7-2 and J is TRBJ2-3; no clear D. Germline CDR1 is SGHTA and CDR2 is FQGNSA. Trimming removed 5 bases from V and 6 bases from J, with 6 bases in between. This CDR3 has 11 residues. The CDR3 DNA sequence: TGTGCCAGCAGCCCTGCGGATACGCAGTATTTT. The encoded protein is CASSPADTQYF.

The CDR3 sequence is CASSLYRGYEQYF. CDR3 nucleotide sequence: TGTGCCAGCAGCCTTTACAGGGGCTACGAGCAGTACTTC. The chain joins TRBV7-3 to TRBJ2-7; 7 positions match TRBD1. V lost 5 bases, J lost 3 bases, and 4 bases stayed unmatched. Per the germline V gene, CDR1 is SGHTA and CDR2 is FQGTGA. This CDR3 spans 13 amino acids.

This clone was picked up one time. The V and J genes are TRBV2 and TRBJ2-6, with TRBD2 as a possible D gene (6 bases). Germline loops: CDR1 SNHLY, CDR2 FYNNEI. The CDR3 is 17 residues long. V lost 7 bases, J lost 0 bases, and 16 bases lay in between. CDR3 coding DNA: TGTGCCAGCACCGCGGGACTCCGAAGCTCTGGGGCCAACGTCCTGACTTTC. As protein: CASTAGLRSSGANVLTF. The full variable domain, in which reference TRBV2 and TRBJ2-6 provide the parts outside the CDR3, is EPEVTQTPSHQVTQMGQEVILRCVPISNHLYFYWYRQILGQKVEFLVSFYNNEISEKSEIFDDQFSVERPDGSNFTLKIRSTKLEDSAMYFCASTAGLRSSGANVLTFGAGSRLTVL.

The chain combines TRBV6-5 with TRBJ2-7; a possible D gene is TRBD1 (6 bases). Trimming pared 6 bases from V and 2 bases from J, leaving 17 bases between. The germline CDR1 and CDR2 sequences are MNHEY and SVGAGI. This CDR3 comprises 15 residues. The CDR3 nucleotides read TGTGCCAGCAGCCTCAGAGACGGACAGCCCTACGAGCAGTACTTC. This gives the protein CASSLRDGQPYEQYF.

This clone was seen a handful of times. The rearrangement uses TRBV19 and TRBJ1-2; 10 nucleotides line up with TRBD1. There are 16 residues in the CDR3. V lost 3 bases and J lost 2; bases outside the gene matches: 6. Per the germline V gene, CDR1 is LNHDA and CDR2 is SQIVND (reference sequence). For the CDR3, the DNA is TGTGCCAGTAGTATGCGGACAGGGGGTGGAAACTATGGCTACACCTTC. Protein sequence: CASSMRTGGGNYGYTF. Full variable domain (remainder filled in from reference TRBV19 and TRBJ1-2): DGGITQSPKYLFRKEGQNVTLSCEQNLNHDAMYWYRQDPGQGLRLIYYSQIVNDFQKGDIAEGYSVSREKKESFPLTVTSAQKNPTAFYLCASSMRTGGGNYGYTFGSGTRLTVV.

Comments on this clone: At the DNA level, this CDR3 is encoded by other sequences in the same sample as well. CDR3 DNA sequence: TGTGCCAGCAGTTTTTCCGGGACAGGGTTGTATGGCTACACCTTC. Residues: CASSFSGTGLYGYTF. The chain employs TRBV27 and TRBJ1-2; 9 bases align to TRBD1. Germline loops: CDR1 MNHEY, CDR2 SMNVEV (reference sequence). The CDR3 consists of 15 residues. The V and J ends lost 3 bases and 5 bases, in that order; junction bases with no gene match: 7.

This clone was recorded a few times. This chain uses TRBV9 with TRBJ2-3, with D unresolved. The CDR3 covers 13 residues. V lost 3 bases and J lost 2, with 7 bases in between. Germline CDR1 is SGDLS and CDR2 is YYNGEE. The CDR3 protein is CASSGGTTDTQYF. The CDR3 DNA sequence: TGTGCCAGCAGCGGAGGTACCACAGATACGCAGTATTTT.

The chain links TRBV7-9 to TRBJ2-5; D ambiguous. Germline values: CDR1 SEHNR, CDR2 FQNEAQ (reference sequence). V gave up 1 base and J gave up 5 bases, with 8 bases separating them. The CDR3 has 13 residues. This chain's CDR3 is CASSLVLRETQYF. The CDR3 nucleotides are TGTGCCAGCAGCTTAGTACTCCGGGAGACCCAGTACTTC.

This CDR3 is CASSLTRDTDTQYF. As DNA, the CDR3 is TGTGCCAGCAGCTTAACGAGGGACACAGATACGCAGTATTTT. This sequence joins TRBV7-3 and TRBJ2-3, with TRBD2 as a possible D gene (5 bases). The V end lost 0 bases, the J end lost 2 bases, and 6 bases lay between the germline ends. This CDR3 comprises 14 residues. CDR1 SGHTA and CDR2 FQGTGA come from the germline V gene.